The sequence of this T cell receptor beta chain was determined in a study of T cells in localized non-small cell lung cancer. Assay: immunoSEQ multiplex PCR; the TCRdb copy retains only in-frame clones and omits some. Of about 40,000 clones listed, about 87% are singletons. This CDR3 has 14 amino acids. Germline V gene data show CDR1 as MDHEN and CDR2 as SYDVKM. About this clone itself: One end of the junction fails to match germline, which may point to a read error. Other nucleotide sequences in the sample specify the same CDR3.

The origin of this receptor is a woman aged 35-75 years with stage I lung adenocarcinoma. The chain has TRBV28 and TRBJ1-2; 9 bases agree with TRBD1. The specimen was peripheral blood, collected before any cancer treatment. CDR3 region: CASSSGTGYYGYTF. CDR3 coding DNA: TGTGCCAGTAGTTCCGGGACAGGGTACTATGGCTACACCTTC.